These T cell receptor beta chains were read from a single sample in a study of cytomegalovirus exposure and HLA in healthy donors. This table comes from immunoSEQ multiplex PCR, and its TCRdb copy is limited to in-frame clones, with some not included. Of fewer than 250,000 clones in the sample, 80% to 85% were seen once. Sequenced: PBMCs. The receptors were sampled from a boy aged 2 to 10 in good health and CMV-seronegative. CDR3s include the opening cysteine and the closing phenylalanine or tryptophan. The D gene is left open where the match is weak. Where a row states a size, it is once, few, many or the class of an expanded clone; other rows omit it.

V gene	D gene	clone size	J gene	CDR3 protein	CDR3 DNA
TRBV29-1	.	.	TRBJ1-2	CSVVGAGGYTF	TGCAGCGTTGTTGGGGCAGGTGGTTACACCTTC
TRBV10-3	TRBD1	few	TRBJ1-2	CASRQGRQFANYGYTF	TGTGCCTCCAGACAGGGGAGGCAGTTTGCTAACTATGGCTACACCTTC
TRBV12-5	.	.	TRBJ2-3	CASGRGDSYTDTQYF	TGTGCTAGTGGACGAGGGGACTCTTACACAGATACGCAGTATTTT
TRBV4-1	TRBD2	.	TRBJ2-2	CASRFSGGAVAGELFF	TGCGCCAGCAGATTTAGCGGGGGGGCCGTCGCCGGGGAGCTGTTTTTT
TRBV20-1	.	.	TRBJ2-1	CSARRDEQFF	TGCAGTGCTAGGAGGGATGAGCAGTTCTTC
TRBV11-2	TRBD1	.	TRBJ1-1	CASSPRDRGGAFF	TGTGCCAGCAGCCCCCGGGACAGGGGAGGAGCTTTCTTT
TRBV4-1	.	.	TRBJ2-5	CASSQPRGAVETQYF	TGCGCCAGCAGCCAACCCCGGGGGGCCGTAGAGACCCAGTACTTC
TRBV30	.	.	TRBJ2-7	CAWRLTAGNPYEQYF	TGTGCCTGGAGGCTTACGGCAGGCAACCCCTACGAGCAGTACTTC
TRBV7-9	TRBD2	.	TRBJ2-1	CASSFLRFSAGEADEQFF	TGTGCCAGCAGCTTTCTTCGGTTTTCGGCGGGAGAAGCCGATGAGCAGTTCTTC
TRBV29-1	.	.	TRBJ2-1	CSVELSDRFNEQFF	TGCAGCGTTGAACTGAGCGATCGGTTCAATGAGCAGTTCTTC
TRBV5-1	TRBD2	.	TRBJ2-7	CASSGTGTSGVGAYEQYF	TGCGCCAGCAGCGGAACCGGGACTAGCGGGGTCGGTGCCTACGAGCAGTACTTC
TRBV29-1	.	.	TRBJ1-2	CSVDSGENYGYTF	TGCAGCGTTGATTCAGGGGAGAACTATGGCTACACCTTC
TRBV5-1	.	.	TRBJ2-5	CASSLVGRETQYF	TGCGCCAGCAGCTTGGTAGGGAGAGAGACCCAGTACTTC
TRBV7-9	.	many	TRBJ1-2	CASSLGGLNYGYTF	TGTGCCAGCAGCTTAGGTGGCCTTAACTATGGCTACACCTTC